The 26 T cell receptor beta chains given below trace back to one sample, sequenced in a study of T cell responses to AZD1222 COVID-19 vaccine. Clones were sequenced by immunoSEQ multiplex PCR, and TCRdb holds only the in-frame ones, with some missing. The sample yields about 140,000 clones, around 90% seen once. Specimen: peripheral blood, collected 28 days after the second AZD1222 dose. These receptors originate from an adult who received the AZD1222 COVID-19 vaccine.

A few counts support this clone. This chain joins TRBV30 and TRBJ1-1; TRBD1 agrees at 9 bases. The CDR3 runs to 16 residues. Germline V gene lookup returns CDR1 GTSNPN and CDR2 SVGIG (reference sequence). J gave up 5 bases and V 5 bases, and 15 bases lay outside the gene matches. DNA for the CDR3: TGTGCCTGGGAGGGGGGGACAGGGCAAAGGTTGACTGAAGCTTTCTTT. This sequence encodes CAWEGGTGQRLTEAFF.

The V and J genes are TRBV6-5 and TRBJ1-2, with 7 bases identical to TRBD1. V lost 6 bases and J lost 4; bases outside the gene matches: 11. Germline loops: CDR1 MNHEY, CDR2 SVGAGI. The CDR3 is 15 residues long. The CDR3 reads CASRSYRGLSYGYTF. The DNA of the CDR3 is TGTGCCAGCAGGTCGTACAGGGGACTGAGCTATGGCTACACCTTC.

J is TRBJ1-5 and V is TRBV30; 8 bases are shared with TRBD1. In germline, CDR1 is GTSNPN, CDR2 SVGIG (reference sequence). There are 14 residues in the CDR3. Unmatched junction bases numbered 4, after V lost 4 bases and J lost 2 bases. The DNA of the CDR3 is TGTGCCTGGATGGACAGGGTAGGCAATCAGCCCCAGCATTTT. It encodes CAWMDRVGNQPQHF.

This rearrangement joins TRBV30 to TRBJ2-7; a possible D gene is TRBD1 (5 bases). V was trimmed by 0 bases and J by 3 bases, leaving 6 bases between them. CDR3 length: 12 residues. The germline V gene encodes CDR1 GTSNPN and CDR2 SVGIG (reference sequence). Here the CDR3 DNA reads TGTGCCTGGAGTGTAACAGGCTACGAGCAGTACTTC. Its translation: CAWSVTGYEQYF. The full variable domain, completed using reference TRBV30 and TRBJ2-7, is SQTIHQWPATLVQPVGSPLSLECTVEGTSNPNLYWYRQAAGRGLQLLFYSVGIGQISSEVPQNLSASRPQDRQFILSSKKLLLSDSGFYLCAWSVTGYEQYFGPGTRLTVT.

The J gene is TRBJ2-1, the V gene TRBV14, with 10 bases aligning to TRBD2. The CDR3 loop spans 20 amino acids. Germline V gene lookup returns CDR1 SGHDN and CDR2 FVKESK. The V and J ends lost 1 base and 2 bases, in that order; junction bases with no gene match: 14. Written as DNA, the CDR3 is TGTGCCAGCAGCCAAGCGGGTAGCGGGAGGCTCAATCACCCCTACAATGAGCAGTTCTTC. It codes for CASSQAGSGRLNHPYNEQFF.

V usage is TRBV5-6 and J usage is TRBJ1-2; D gene uncertain. Germline CDR1 SGHDT, CDR2 YYEEEE. The CDR3 contains 12 residues. With 4 bases removed from V and 3 bases from J, the gap between germline ends came to 7 bases. In DNA, the CDR3 is TGTGCCAGCAGCCCGCGTGACTATGGCTACACCTTC. Protein product: CASSPRDYGYTF.

The V and J genes are TRBV3-1 (or the pseudogene TRBV3-2) and TRBJ2-1; tentatively, D is TRBD2 (5 bases). The V gene lost 1 base and the J gene lost 6 bases, with 10 bases spanning the gap. Germline-derived CDR1 and CDR2 are LGHDT and YNNKEL (reference sequence). The CDR3 has 14 amino acids. The CDR3 sequence is CASSQAPGSNEQFF. For the CDR3, the DNA is TGTGCCAGCAGCCAAGCCCCGGGGTCCAATGAGCAGTTCTTC.

CDR3 loop: CASSQSTGWGSYNEQFF. CDR3 bases: TGCGCCAGCAGTCAATCGACGGGTTGGGGCTCCTACAATGAGCAGTTCTTC. The chain recombines TRBV23-1 with TRBJ2-1; no firm D call. TRBV23-1 is sorted into the ORF group, with uncertain function. Deletions cut 0 bases from V and 0 bases from J, with 12 bases between. This CDR3 comprises 17 residues.

The rearrangement joins TRBV3-1 (or the pseudogene TRBV3-2) to TRBJ1-2; 7 nucleotides line up with TRBD1. Germline trimming cut 5 bases from V and 0 bases from J; bases unmatched to any gene: 3. The CDR3 has 14 amino acids. Germline lookup yields CDR1 LGHDT and CDR2 YNNKEL (reference sequence). CDR3 protein: CASSVTGTNYGYTF. In DNA form, the CDR3 reads TGTGCCAGCAGCGTGACAGGGACTAACTATGGCTACACCTTC.

V usage is TRBV18 and J usage is TRBJ1-2; D is undetermined. Germline V gene sequence: CDR1 KGHSH, CDR2 LQKENI. CDR3 length equals 13 residues. Trimming took off 1 base at V and 8 bases at J, with 11 bases between the two ends. CDR3 nucleotides: TGTGCCAGCTCACCACAGGGAGTGGAGGGCTACACCTTC. It translates to CASSPQGVEGYTF. Using reference TRBV18 and TRBJ1-2 for the parts outside the CDR3, the full variable domain is NAGVMQNPRHLVRRRGQEARLRCSPMKGHSHVYWYRQLPEEGLKFMVYLQKENIIDESGMPKERFSAEFPKEGPSILRIQQVVRGDSAAYFCASSPQGVEGYTFGSGTRLTVV.

This chain uses TRBV7-3 with TRBJ2-2; 8 bases are shared with TRBD1. Trimming at V came to 9 bases and at J to 6 bases, leaving 9 bases not matched to a gene. CDR1 and CDR2 from the germline V gene are SGHTA and FQGTGA. There are 14 residues in the CDR3. Written as DNA, the CDR3 is TGTGCCAGTAGGACAGGGATTGGATCCGGGGAGCTGTTTTTT. The encoded protein is CASRTGIGSGELFF.

CDR3 DNA sequence: TGTGCCAGCAGCGGACAGGGCGGAATAGATACGCAGTATTTT. This codes for CASSGQGGIDTQYF. This rearrangement joins TRBV9 to TRBJ2-3, with TRBD1 matching over 7 bases. This CDR3 region has 14 residues. Trimming took 3 bases from V and 5 from J; bases not matched to a gene: 6. The germline CDR1 and CDR2 sequences are SGDLS and YYNGEE.

The rearrangement joins TRBV18 to TRBJ2-1, with TRBD2 identical over 11 bases. The CDR3 is made up of 15 amino acids. V lost 3 bases and J lost 7; bases outside the gene matches: 5. The V gene's germline CDR1 is KGHSH and CDR2 LQKENI. CDR3 sequence: CASSPSGGASNEQFF. Here the CDR3 DNA reads TGTGCCAGCTCACCTAGCGGGGGGGCGAGTAATGAGCAGTTCTTC. The full variable domain, in which reference TRBV18 and TRBJ2-1 provide the parts outside the CDR3, is NAGVMQNPRHLVRRRGQEARLRCSPMKGHSHVYWYRQLPEEGLKFMVYLQKENIIDESGMPKERFSAEFPKEGPSILRIQQVVRGDSAAYFCASSPSGGASNEQFFGPGTRLTVL.

The chain couples TRBV6-5 to TRBJ2-2; 8 nucleotides match TRBD1. The J segment lost 6 bases and the V segment lost 7 bases, leaving 4 bases of the junction unmatched. The CDR3 is 13 amino acids. The germline gives CDR1 MNHEY, CDR2 SVGAGI. The CDR3 region is CASTLQGAGELFF. In nucleotides, the CDR3 is TGTGCCAGCACTCTACAGGGGGCCGGGGAGCTGTTTTTT.

The chain recombines TRBV29-1 with TRBJ2-5; D unclear. CDR1 is SQVTM and CDR2 is ANQGSEA in the germline V gene. V was trimmed by 3 bases and J by 0 bases, leaving 5 bases between them. CDR3 length: 12 residues. The CDR3 nucleotides read TGCAGCGTTGATCCAAACCAAGAGACCCAGTACTTC. Amino acids: CSVDPNQETQYF.

The V call is TRBV4-2, the J call TRBJ2-3; 10 bases are shared with TRBD2. CDR3 length: 16 amino acids. The J segment lost 1 base and the V segment lost 4 bases, leaving 5 bases of the junction unmatched. Germline CDR1 and CDR2: LGHNA and YNFKEQ. CDR3 DNA: TGTGCCAGCAGCCCCCATGGGACTAGCGGCACAGATACGCAGTATTTT. Amino acid sequence: CASSPHGTSGTDTQYF.

The chain uses TRBV2 and TRBJ1-5; D is perhaps TRBD1 (6 bases). V lost 6 bases to trimming and J lost 4 bases, with 13 bases between them. The CDR3 extends over 14 amino acids. Germline CDR1 and CDR2: SNHLY and FYNNEI. The CDR3 DNA is TGTGCCAGCAGAGCAGGGGTCCTTAATCAGCCCCAGCATTTT. This sequence encodes CASRAGVLNQPQHF.

V gene TRBV6-6 combines with J gene TRBJ1-2, with unresolved D. The CDR3 is made up of 14 amino acids. The V gene's germline CDR1 is MNHNY and CDR2 SVGAGI (reference sequence). Trimming shortened V by 0 bases and J by 8 bases, and 13 bases separated the two germline ends. The CDR3 sequence: CASSYSGAESGYTF. The CDR3 DNA is TGTGCCAGCAGTTACTCCGGTGCAGAATCCGGCTACACCTTC.

The gene calls are TRBV5-1 and TRBJ2-1, with 7 bases lining up with TRBD1. V lost 1 base to trimming and J lost 4 bases; unmatched junction nucleotides: 8. CDR1 is SGHRS, CDR2 YFSETQ, per germline. This CDR3 has 16 amino acids. DNA for the CDR3: TGCGCCAGCAGCTTGCCGCAAGGGACAGTGTACAATGAGCAGTTCTTC. Protein sequence: CASSLPQGTVYNEQFF. The whole variable domain, remainder taken from reference TRBV5-1 and TRBJ2-1, is KAGVTQTPRYLIKTRGQQVTLSCSPISGHRSVSWYQQTPGQGLQFLFEYFSETQRNKGNFPGRFSGRQFSNSRSEMNVSTLELGDSALYLCASSLPQGTVYNEQFFGPGTRLTVL.

The chain is built from TRBV6-6 and TRBJ1-4; TRBD1 is a possible D gene (6 bases). CDR1 is MNHNY and CDR2 is SVGAGI in the germline V gene (reference sequence). CDR3 length equals 16 residues. Trimming left V 2 bases short and J 6 bases short, with 16 bases between. The CDR3 is CASSYPARGGDEKLFF. The CDR3 DNA follows: TGTGCCAGCAGTTACCCCGCCAGGGGAGGGGATGAAAAACTGTTTTTT.

This chain links TRBV4-1 with TRBJ1-2; 8 bases map to TRBD1. The germline V gene has CDR1 MGHRA and CDR2 YSYEKL. V lost 3 bases to trimming and J lost 4 bases; unmatched junction nucleotides: 7. This CDR3 comprises 15 residues. The CDR3 reads CASSQPGQAVYGYTF. The DNA of the CDR3 is TGCGCCAGCAGCCAGCCGGGACAGGCGGTCTATGGCTACACCTTC.

The CDR3 DNA follows: TGTGCCAGCAGTCCACAGGGGGCTATGAACACTGAAGCTTTCTTT. Residues: CASSPQGAMNTEAFF. This chain joins TRBV6-5 and TRBJ1-1; 9 nucleotides agree with TRBD1. The CDR3 is made up of 15 amino acids. Germline CDR1 and CDR2: MNHEY and SVGAGI. Trimming took 5 bases from V and 0 from J; bases not matched to a gene: 4.

This clone was picked up one time. The gene calls are TRBV3-1 (or the pseudogene TRBV3-2) and TRBJ1-1; 7 bases fit TRBD1. After removal of 2 bases from V and 5 bases from J, the junction contained 11 bases not matched to a gene. CDR3 length equals 16 residues. Per germline, CDR1 LGHDT and CDR2 YNNKEL (reference sequence). CDR3 nucleotides: TGTGCCAGCAGCCAACCCTTTCCGCAGGGGGTAACTGAAGCTTTCTTT. Translation gives CASSQPFPQGVTEAFF.

The chain employs TRBV10-2 and TRBJ2-7; D is perhaps TRBD2 (5 bases). Germline V gene lookup returns CDR1 WSHSY and CDR2 SAAADI. The CDR3 is 16 amino acids. V was cut by 4 bases and J by 2 bases, with 18 bases left in between. The CDR3 sequence: CASSATRGSLAYEQYF. The CDR3 coding sequence is TGCGCCAGCAGTGCCACTAGAGGGAGTCTTGCCTACGAGCAGTACTTC.

The genes are TRBV30 and TRBJ2-1; D may correspond to TRBD1 or TRBD2 (5 bases each). This CDR3 spans 11 amino acids. Germline CDR1 reads GTSNPN; CDR2 reads SVGIG (reference sequence). V gave up 0 bases and J gave up 14 bases, with 11 bases separating them. This CDR3 reads CAWSVLGEKFF. CDR3 coding DNA: TGTGCCTGGAGTGTCTTGGGGGAAAAGTTCTTC.

The V call is TRBV6-6, the J call TRBJ1-2, with D possibly TRBD1 on 6 matching bases. The germline CDR1 and CDR2 sequences are MNHNY and SVGAGI (reference sequence). V was pared by 4 bases and J by 0 bases, with 9 bases between. The CDR3 runs to 14 residues. Written as DNA, the CDR3 is TGTGCCAGCAGTTCCGGACAGACTAACTATGGCTACACCTTC. Translating it yields CASSSGQTNYGYTF.